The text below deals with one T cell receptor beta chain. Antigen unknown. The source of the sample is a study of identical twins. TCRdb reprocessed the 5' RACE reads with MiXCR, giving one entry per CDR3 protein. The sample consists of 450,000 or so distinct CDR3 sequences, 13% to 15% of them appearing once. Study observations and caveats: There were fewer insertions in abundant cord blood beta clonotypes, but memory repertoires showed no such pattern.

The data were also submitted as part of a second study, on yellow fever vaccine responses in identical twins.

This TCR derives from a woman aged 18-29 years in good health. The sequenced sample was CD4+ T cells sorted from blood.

The CDR3 is CASCFRRGLAPSSYNEQFF. CDR3 DNA sequence: TGTGCCAGCTGTTTTAGGAGGGGACTAGCCCCGAGCTCCTACAATGAGCAGTTCTTC. J is TRBJ2-1 and V is TRBV3-1, with TRBD2 matching over 9 bases. Germline V gene lookup returns CDR1 LGHDT and CDR2 YNNKEL (reference sequence). The CDR3 loop spans 19 amino acids. The ends lost 8 bases at V and 0 bases at J; junction bases unmatched: 17.